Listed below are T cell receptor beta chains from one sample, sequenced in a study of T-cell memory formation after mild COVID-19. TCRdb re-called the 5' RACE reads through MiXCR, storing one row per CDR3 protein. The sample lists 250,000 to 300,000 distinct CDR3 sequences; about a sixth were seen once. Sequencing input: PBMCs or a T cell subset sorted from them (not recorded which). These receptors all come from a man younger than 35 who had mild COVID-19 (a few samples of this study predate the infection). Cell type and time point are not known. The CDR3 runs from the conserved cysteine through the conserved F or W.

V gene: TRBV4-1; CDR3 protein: CASSQVGARGRGELFF
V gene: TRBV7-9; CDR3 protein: CASSSGVSGGQETQYF
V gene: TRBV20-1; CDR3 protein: CSAWDRARPYEQYF
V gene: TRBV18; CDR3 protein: CASSTRQEKETQYF
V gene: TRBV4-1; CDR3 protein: CASSQYWAGSGANVLTF
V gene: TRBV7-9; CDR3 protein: CASSATGPQPQHF
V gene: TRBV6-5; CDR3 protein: CASSLRGNEYFNYGYTF
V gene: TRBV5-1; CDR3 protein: CASSELAGGLSGELFF
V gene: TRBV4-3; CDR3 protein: CASSNNRGIHEQFF
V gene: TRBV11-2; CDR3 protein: CASSLYGTSGSSSYNEQFF
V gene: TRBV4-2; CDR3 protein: CASSQDQLWTRDQETQYF
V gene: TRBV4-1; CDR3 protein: CASSQGVGLDEQFF
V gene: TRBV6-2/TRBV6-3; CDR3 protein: CASRFLKGQGANEQFF
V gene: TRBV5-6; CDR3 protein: CASSTFTRETQYF
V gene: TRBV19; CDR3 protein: CASSTLDSSGNTIYF
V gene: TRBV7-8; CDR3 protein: CASSLGYRQTQYF
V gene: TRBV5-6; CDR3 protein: CASSLRRLAGQLSTGELFF
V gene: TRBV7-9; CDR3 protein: CASSLSAGWGTQYF
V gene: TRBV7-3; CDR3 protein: CASSEQGFGTEAFF
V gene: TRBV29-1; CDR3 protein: CSGAGGLLGNEQFF
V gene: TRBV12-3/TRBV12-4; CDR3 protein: CASSLGGGYSNQPQHF
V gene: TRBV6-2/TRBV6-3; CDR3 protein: CASSWTSGGGETQYF
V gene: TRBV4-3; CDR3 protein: CASSQDTGRDSPLHF
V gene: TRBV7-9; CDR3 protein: CASSSSGGAVADTQYF
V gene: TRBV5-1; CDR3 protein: CASSLDRAETQYF
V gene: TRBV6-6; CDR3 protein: CASKEAGDANYGYTF
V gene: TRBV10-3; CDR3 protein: CAISESKSPGPSDVLTF
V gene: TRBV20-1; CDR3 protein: CSAGDLGEKTQYF
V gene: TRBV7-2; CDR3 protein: CASSPEVGMETQYF
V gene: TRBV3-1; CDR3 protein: CASSHTGKGLAKNIQYF
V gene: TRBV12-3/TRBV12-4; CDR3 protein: CASSLGTAGYEQYF
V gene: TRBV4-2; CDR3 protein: CASSRGGAGTGSEAFF
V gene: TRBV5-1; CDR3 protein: CASSLEAGASTDTQYF
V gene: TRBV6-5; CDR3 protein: CASRNPENGYTF
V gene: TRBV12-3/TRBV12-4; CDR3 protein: CASSLQGRTHF
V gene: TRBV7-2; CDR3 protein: CASSLVGTGVNSPLHF